Detailed here is one T cell receptor beta chain. Antigen: not known. PCR amplification relied on 60 Vbeta primers (plus 13 Jbeta primers). Produced via immunoSEQ multiplex PCR; TCRdb's table is partial and in-frame only. The sample contains about 98,000 clones, around 72% of which appear only once. This sample is drawn from a study of cytomegalovirus exposure and HLA in healthy donors. Study-level findings and limits: Later work associated 16,951 TCR beta sequences with HLA alleles at 0.05 false discovery rate. Earlier analysis yielded a pattern in which most TCR beta V segments were productive about 87% or about 30% of the time.

The CDR3 has 14 amino acids. Trimming removed 2 bases at V and 1 base at J, with 7 bases between. The germline gives CDR1 SGHTS, CDR2 YDEGEE. The sequence was collected from a male donor in good health and CMV-seronegative. The chain recombines TRBV5-8 with TRBJ1-3; D is unclear. Material for sequencing was PBMCs. CDR3 nucleotides: TGTGCCAGCAGCTTCCGGAGATCTGGAAACACCATATATTTT. As protein: CASSFRRSGNTIYF.